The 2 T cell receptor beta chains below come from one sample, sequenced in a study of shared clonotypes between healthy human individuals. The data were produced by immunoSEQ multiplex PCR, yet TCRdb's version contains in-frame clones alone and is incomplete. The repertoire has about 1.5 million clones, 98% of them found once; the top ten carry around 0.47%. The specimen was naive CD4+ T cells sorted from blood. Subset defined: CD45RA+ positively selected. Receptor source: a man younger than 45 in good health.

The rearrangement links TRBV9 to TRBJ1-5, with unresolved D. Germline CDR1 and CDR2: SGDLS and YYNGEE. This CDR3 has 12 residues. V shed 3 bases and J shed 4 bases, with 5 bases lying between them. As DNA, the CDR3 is TGTGCCAGCAGCGGCGGGAATCAGCCCCAGCATTTT. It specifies CASSGGNQPQHF.

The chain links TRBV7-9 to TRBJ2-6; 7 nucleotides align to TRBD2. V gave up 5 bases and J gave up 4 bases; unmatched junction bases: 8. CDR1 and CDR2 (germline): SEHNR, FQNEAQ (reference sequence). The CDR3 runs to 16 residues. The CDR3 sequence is CASSSGTLLGANVLTF. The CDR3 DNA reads TGTGCCAGCAGCAGCGGGACCCTTTTGGGGGCCAACGTCCTGACTTTC.